These 12 T cell receptor beta chains came from one sample sequenced in a study of Ad26.COV2.S vaccination and SARS-CoV-2 variants. Noted treatment: over 15 received Ad26.COV2.S at low or high dose, single or two shots; 5 received placebo; per-sample allocation not given. Collection of the samples took place on day 63 after the first injection of vaccine or placebo. Here immunoSEQ multiplex PCR was the method, and the copy in TCRdb shows in-frame clones only, minus some. The sample lists over 400,000 clones, roughly nine tenths occurring once. The specimen comprised peripheral blood, sampled in a trial of Ad26.COV2.S vaccine versus placebo. Receptors were obtained from a person between 18 and 59 years old who received the Ad26.COV2.S COVID-19 vaccine or a placebo.

About this clone: Other DNA variants within this sample encode the same CDR3. As DNA, the CDR3 is TGTGCCAGCAGTTACCCCGGACAGGGCAGCAATCAGCCCCAGCATTTT. Its translation: CASSYPGQGSNQPQHF. This chain joins TRBV6-5 and TRBJ1-5, with TRBD1 matching 8 bases. Germline values: CDR1 MNHEY, CDR2 SVGAGI. The CDR3 sequence is 16 residues long. Unmatched junction bases numbered 4, after V lost 2 bases and J lost 1 base.

The chain uses TRBV5-1 and TRBJ1-2, with TRBD1 matching 7 bases. The germline gives CDR1 SGHRS, CDR2 YFSETQ. The CDR3 is 14 amino acids. The ends lost 0 bases at V and 4 bases at J; junction bases unmatched: 3. The CDR3 loop is CASSLGQGTYGYTF. For the CDR3, the DNA is TGCGCCAGCAGCTTGGGACAGGGAACCTATGGCTACACCTTC. The variable domain in full, completed from reference TRBV5-1 and TRBJ1-2, reads KAGVTQTPRYLIKTRGQQVTLSCSPISGHRSVSWYQQTPGQGLQFLFEYFSETQRNKGNFPGRFSGRQFSNSRSEMNVSTLELGDSALYLCASSLGQGTYGYTFGSGTRLTVV.

The rearrangement uses TRBV16 and TRBJ1-1; D uncertain. Germline CDR1 and CDR2: KGHSY and FQNENV. Trimming took 8 bases from V and 5 from J, leaving 15 bases between them. The CDR3 sequence is 13 residues long. This chain's CDR3 is CASYDPGRTEAFF. CDR3 in DNA: TGTGCCAGCTATGACCCGGGTCGAACTGAAGCTTTCTTT. Variable domain in full (rest from reference TRBV16 and TRBJ1-1): GEEVAQTPKHLVRGEGQKAKLYCAPIKGHSYVFWYQQVLKNEFKFLISFQNENVFDETGMPKERFSAKCLPNSPCSLEIQATKLEDSAVYFCASYDPGRTEAFFGQGTRLTVV.

The chain uses TRBV14 and TRBJ1-1; a weak D match, TRBD1 (6 bases). V dropped 4 bases and J dropped 8 bases, with 23 bases sitting between them. Germline values: CDR1 SGHDN, CDR2 FVKESK. The CDR3 contains 16 residues. CDR3 amino acids: CASSPHFRTVNIEAFF. The CDR3 DNA sequence: TGTGCCAGCAGCCCACACTTCCGGACAGTCAACATAGAAGCTTTCTTT.

The CDR3 loop is CASSYGAGVGYTF. In nucleotides, the CDR3 is TGTGCCAGCAGTTACGGGGCAGGGGTTGGCTACACCTTC. The gene calls are TRBV6-5 and TRBJ1-2; D possibly corresponds to TRBD1 (6 bases). The germline gives CDR1 MNHEY, CDR2 SVGAGI. The CDR3 has 13 amino acids. The V end lost 2 bases, the J end lost 7 bases, and 11 bases lay between the germline ends.

With respect to this clone: A much larger clone sits a single nucleotide away, making a read error possible. The chain has TRBV11-1 and TRBJ2-2; D gene ambiguous. Deletions cut 2 bases from V and 1 base from J, with 5 bases between. This CDR3 region has 14 residues. Germline CDR1 reads SGHAT; CDR2 reads FQDESV (reference sequence). CDR3 residues: CASSLLGNTGELFF. CDR3 nucleotide sequence: TGTGCCAGCAGCTTATTAGGGAACACCGGGGAGCTGTTTTTT.

The chain uses TRBV2 and TRBJ2-5; D is undetermined. V was shortened by 4 bases and J by 5 bases, with 11 bases between the two germline ends. CDR3 size: 13 residues. Germline V lookup: CDR1 SNHLY, CDR2 FYNNEI. This CDR3 reads CASSVRAIETQYF. CDR3 bases: TGTGCCAGCAGTGTTAGGGCTATCGAGACCCAGTACTTC.

The chain uses TRBV19 and TRBJ2-1, with 7 bases lining up with TRBD1. CDR3 length: 15 amino acids. Germline assignment: CDR1 LNHDA and CDR2 SQIVND (reference sequence). V dropped 2 bases and J dropped 6; count of bases not matched to a gene: 7. CDR3 protein: CASSIKGARGNEQFF. The DNA for the CDR3 is TGTGCCAGTAGTATAAAGGGGGCAAGGGGCAATGAGCAGTTCTTC. Variable domain in full (rest from reference TRBV19 and TRBJ2-1): DGGITQSPKYLFRKEGQNVTLSCEQNLNHDAMYWYRQDPGQGLRLIYYSQIVNDFQKGDIAEGYSVSREKKESFPLTVTSAQKNPTAFYLCASSIKGARGNEQFFGPGTRLTVL.

The chain uses TRBV3-1 (or the pseudogene TRBV3-2) and TRBJ2-3; TRBD2 aligns across 7 bases. Germline CDR1 and CDR2: LGHDT and YNNKEL (reference sequence). Unmatched junction bases numbered 8, after V lost 3 bases and J lost 5 bases. This CDR3 has 15 residues. CDR3 sequence (DNA): TGTGCCAGCAGCCAGTTCAGCGGGGTGGTAGATACGCAGTATTTT. This sequence encodes CASSQFSGVVDTQYF.

The chain couples TRBV9 to TRBJ2-7; D possibly corresponds to TRBD1 (5 bases). Germline V CDR1 and CDR2: SGDLS, YYNGEE. CDR3 length: 16 amino acids. The V end was cut by 3 bases, the J end by 2 bases, with 18 bases between. Written as DNA, the CDR3 is TGTGCCAGCAGCGCCCAGGGCAGCCGCTTTACCTACGAGCAGTACTTC. It is translated as CASSAQGSRFTYEQYF. The full variable domain, rest sourced from reference TRBV9 and TRBJ2-7, is DSGVTQTPKHLITATGQRVTLRCSPRSGDLSVYWYQQSLDQGLQFLIQYYNGEERAKGNILERFSAQQFPDLHSELNLSSLELGDSALYFCASSAQGSRFTYEQYFGPGTRLTVT.

J is TRBJ2-1 and V is TRBV11-3, with 8 bases identical to TRBD1. This CDR3 has 14 amino acids. Germline V CDR1 and CDR2: SGHNT, YENEEA. After removal of 10 bases from V and 1 base from J, the junction contained 6 bases not matched to a gene. In DNA form, the CDR3 reads TGTGCCATCGGCCGACAGGGGTCCTACAATGAGCAGTTCTTC. Translated, it gives CAIGRQGSYNEQFF.

The rearrangement joins TRBV28 to TRBJ1-2; TRBD1 matches at 11 bases. V lost 8 bases, J lost 1 base, and 6 bases stayed unmatched. There are 15 residues in the CDR3. Germline V CDR1 and CDR2: MDHEN, SYDVKM. The CDR3 DNA reads TGTGCCAGCCTTGGACAGGGGGCCCGTAACTATGGCTACACCTTC. Its translation is CASLGQGARNYGYTF.